What follows are 3 T cell receptor beta chains derived from one specimen sequenced in a study of monozygotic twins with cystic fibrosis. Assay used: immunoSEQ multiplex PCR; TCRdb lists only in-frame clones, some missing. The sample includes about 14,000 clones, 80% to 95% of them seen just once. The sequenced material came from blood. The receptors were sampled from a girl aged 2-10 years with cystic fibrosis.

This clone showed up just a few times. The CDR3 loop reads CASSVGSDGELFF. The DNA for the CDR3 is TGTGCCAGCAGCGTAGGTTCGGACGGGGAGCTGTTTTTT. The rearrangement links TRBV9 to TRBJ2-2; D gene unclear. CDR3 length equals 13 residues. Germline assignment: CDR1 SGDLS and CDR2 YYNGEE. The germline V and J ends were trimmed by 0 bases and 7 bases, with 7 bases remaining between them. Looking up the rest from reference TRBV9 and TRBJ2-2 gives the full variable domain: DSGVTQTPKHLITATGQRVTLRCSPRSGDLSVYWYQQSLDQGLQFLIQYYNGEERAKGNILERFSAQQFPDLHSELNLSSLELGDSALYFCASSVGSDGELFFGEGSRLTVL.

The chain uses TRBV11-3 and TRBJ2-3, with D perhaps matching TRBD1 (6 bases). Germline assignment: CDR1 SGHNT and CDR2 YENEEA. Between the trimmed V and J ends, which lost 0 bases and 3 bases, there was a span of 13 bases. The CDR3 covers 16 residues. The chain's CDR3 is CASSLEGAERTDTQYF. CDR3 nucleotides: TGTGCCAGCAGCTTAGAGGGGGCGGAGCGTACAGATACGCAGTATTTT.

The rearrangement joins TRBV5-4 to TRBJ2-7, with 8 bases that match TRBD1. Germline CDR1 is SGHNT and CDR2 is YYREEE (reference sequence). Unmatched junction bases numbered 7, after V lost 4 bases and J lost 7 bases. The CDR3 covers 13 residues. The CDR3 loop reads CASSPGQGGEQYF. CDR3 nucleotides: TGTGCCAGCAGCCCAGGACAGGGCGGTGAGCAGTACTTC.